This passage covers 21 T cell receptor beta chains from one sample sequenced in a study of robustness of blood B and T cell sequencing. Instead of genomic DNA, mRNA was used to measure TCR beta repertoires. A 5' template-switch oligo added a universal priming site during cDNA synthesis. Each cDNA molecule was tagged by a 12-nucleotide random UMI. TCRdb redid the calling of the PCR reads with MiXCR, one entry per CDR3 protein. The data show fewer than 2,000 distinct CDR3 sequences, 49% seen once. The specimen sequenced was peripheral blood. These receptors all come from a human donor in good health.

This rearrangement joins TRBV6-1 to TRBJ2-7; no clear D. V was cut by 5 bases and J by 4 bases, with 12 bases left in between. The CDR3 has 13 residues. Per germline, CDR1 MNHNS and CDR2 SASEGT. This CDR3 reads CASSRSIKYEQYF. The DNA for the CDR3 is TGTGCCAGCAGTCGGTCTATAAAGTACGAGCAGTACTTC.

This clonotype was observed a few times. The J gene is TRBJ2-1, the V gene TRBV20-1, with TRBD2 as a possible D gene (6 bases). Germline assignment: CDR1 DFQATT and CDR2 SNEGSKA (reference sequence). This CDR3 region has 16 residues. V was cut by 5 bases and J by 0 bases, with 17 bases left in between. CDR3 DNA sequence: TGCAGTGCTGCGTCTAGCGCAGTAAGCTCCTACAATGAGCAGTTCTTC. It encodes CSAASSAVSSYNEQFF.

The gene calls are TRBV11-2 and TRBJ2-3; unclear D gene. V was clipped by 2 bases and J by 2 bases, with 2 bases between them. CDR1 and CDR2 from the germline V gene are SGHAT and FQNNGV. CDR3 length equals 12 residues. The DNA of the CDR3 is TGTGCCAGCAGCTTACACACAGATACGCAGTATTTT. Its protein is CASSLHTDTQYF.

The chain uses TRBV4-2 and TRBJ2-7, with 8 nucleotides matching TRBD2. Germline CDR1 is LGHNA and CDR2 is YNFKEQ. Trimming cost V 1 base and J 6 bases; bases outside gene matches: 11. This CDR3 is 16 amino acids long. The CDR3 DNA reads TGTGCCAGCAGCCAAGTTAGAGCAGCGGGGGAGGGCGAGCAGTACTTC. Protein: CASSQVRAAGEGEQYF.

The chain is built from TRBV7-9 and TRBJ2-1; TRBD2 matches 7 bases. The junction had 5 bases not matched to a gene; V was cut back by 5 bases and J by 1 base. This CDR3 region has 15 residues. The germline gives CDR1 SEHNR, CDR2 FQNEAQ (reference sequence). This chain's CDR3 is CASSPSGASYNEQFF. For the CDR3, the DNA is TGTGCCAGCAGCCCGAGCGGGGCGTCCTACAATGAGCAGTTCTTC.

This chain uses TRBV10-3 with TRBJ1-1, with a tentative D call TRBD1 (5 bases). The CDR3 runs to 12 residues. Trimming left V 2 bases short and J 11 bases short, with 12 bases between. Germline V gives CDR1 ENHRY, CDR2 SYGVKD. The CDR3 DNA follows: TGTGCCATCAGTGAGCCAGACAGTCTCGCTTTCTTT. Protein sequence: CAISEPDSLAFF.

The CDR3 here is CASSRSGGLGTDTQYF. The CDR3, as DNA: TGTGCCAGCAGTCGATCAGGGGGCCTAGGAACAGATACGCAGTATTTT. V and J are TRBV6-5 and TRBJ2-3; 8 positions agree with TRBD1. Germline V gene sequence: CDR1 MNHEY, CDR2 SVGAGI. This CDR3 has 16 residues. J was trimmed by 3 bases and V by 5 bases; bases with no gene match: 10.

The rearrangement uses TRBV20-1 and TRBJ2-2; 7 bases align to TRBD1. CDR1 is DFQATT, CDR2 SNEGSKA, per germline (reference sequence). This CDR3 comprises 13 residues. V shed 3 bases and J 6 bases; nucleotides not matched to a gene: 4. The CDR3 DNA reads TGCAGTGCTAGTGACAGGGAAGCCGGGGAGCTGTTTTTT. Translated: CSASDREAGELFF.

The chain recombines TRBV12-3 or TRBV12-4 with TRBJ1-1, with 9 bases matching TRBD1. The junction had 0 bases not matched to a gene; V was cut back by 3 bases and J by 1 base. The CDR3 covers 14 residues. CDR3: CASSLGQGNTEAFF. CDR3 in DNA: TGTGCCAGCAGTTTGGGACAGGGGAACACTGAAGCTTTCTTT.

A few counts support this clonotype. The rearrangement uses TRBV21-1 and TRBJ1-2. TRBV21-1 is a recognized pseudogene. There are 14 residues in the CDR3. The CDR3 is CASSKGAGWYGYTF. The CDR3 DNA sequence: TGTGCCAGCAGCAAAGGGGCGGGATGGTATGGCTACACCTTC.

The chain employs TRBV10-3 and TRBJ1-2, with 8 nucleotides matching TRBD1. The germline gives CDR1 ENHRY, CDR2 SYGVKD. The CDR3 consists of 17 residues. After removal of 0 bases from V and 4 bases from J, the junction contained 10 bases not matched to a gene. CDR3 DNA sequence: TGTGCCATCAGTGAGTCGAAACCGTGGGACAGGTCCTATGGCTACACCTTC. Translated: CAISESKPWDRSYGYTF.

The J gene is TRBJ2-3, the V gene TRBV3-1; TRBD1 might be the D (5 bases). The CDR3 spans 15 residues. Germline V lookup: CDR1 LGHDT, CDR2 YNNKEL (reference sequence). The V and J ends lost 0 bases and 6 bases respectively, with 13 bases between them. CDR3 coding DNA: TGTGCCAGCAGCCAAGACCGCCTGGGGCCTGATACGCAGTATTTT. This sequence encodes CASSQDRLGPDTQYF.

V usage is TRBV5-1 and J usage is TRBJ1-4; D unclear. Trimming stripped 1 base from V and 0 bases from J, with 7 bases between. This CDR3 is 15 amino acids long. CDR1 is SGHRS, CDR2 YFSETQ, per germline. This CDR3 reads CASSLRGTTNEKLFF. The CDR3 DNA sequence: TGCGCCAGCAGCTTGCGGGGAACAACTAATGAAAAACTGTTTTTT.

The genes are TRBV30 and TRBJ1-2; D call uncertain. The CDR3 extends over 11 amino acids. The V and J ends lost 1 base and 3 bases respectively, with 3 bases between them. The germline CDR1 and CDR2 sequences are GTSNPN and SVGIG (reference sequence). The CDR3 region is CAWSGYYGYTF. Written as DNA, the CDR3 is TGTGCCTGGAGTGGCTACTATGGCTACACCTTC.

This clonotype was counted only a few times. The chain couples TRBV4-2 to TRBJ2-1; D perhaps matches TRBD1 (6 bases). The V gene lost 0 bases and the J gene lost 9 bases, with 15 bases spanning the gap. The CDR3 has 15 amino acids. CDR1 and CDR2 from the germline V gene are LGHNA and YNFKEQ. The CDR3 DNA follows: TGTGCCAGCAGCCAAGACTCCCTGGGGGCGAGTGAGCAGTTCTTC. Protein sequence: CASSQDSLGASEQFF.

This clonotype showed up just a few times. The chain carries TRBV19 and TRBJ2-2, with D possibly matching TRBD1 (7 bases). The germline V and J ends were trimmed by 8 bases and 0 bases, with 10 bases remaining between them. The V gene's germline CDR1 is LNHDA and CDR2 SQIVND (reference sequence). The CDR3 consists of 14 residues. CDR3 protein: CASAGQSNTGELFF. CDR3 nucleotides: TGTGCCAGTGCGGGACAGTCGAACACCGGGGAGCTGTTTTTT.

This clonotype showed up just a few times. This chain links TRBV29-1 with TRBJ2-1, with D perhaps being TRBD1 or TRBD2 (6 bases each). Trimming stripped 0 bases from V and 1 base from J, with 13 bases between. Germline V gene data show CDR1 as SQVTM and CDR2 as ANQGSEA. The CDR3 runs to 16 residues. CDR3 sequence (DNA): TGCAGCGTTGAAGATGTGGGGGGCGCGTCCTACAATGAGCAGTTCTTC. Amino acids: CSVEDVGGASYNEQFF.

This chain connects TRBV12-3 or TRBV12-4 to TRBJ2-4; D uncertain. This CDR3 spans 15 amino acids. V lost 5 bases and J lost 0, with 11 bases in between. CDR3 sequence: CASSPSILAKNIQYF. CDR3 nucleotides: TGTGCCAGCAGTCCAAGTATCCTAGCCAAAAACATTCAGTACTTC.

This clonotype has only a few counts. The chain joins TRBV29-1 to TRBJ1-1, with D tentatively TRBD1 (6 bases). CDR1 is SQVTM and CDR2 is ANQGSEA in the germline V gene. The germline V and J ends were trimmed by 7 bases and 5 bases, with 14 bases remaining between them. The CDR3 runs 12 residues. The CDR3 loop reads CSGRTGMTEAFF. CDR3 DNA sequence: TGCAGCGGAAGAACAGGGATGACTGAAGCTTTCTTT.

This clonotype was counted a single time. The V and J genes are TRBV29-1 and TRBJ1-2; TRBD1 matches 7 bases. V lost 4 bases and J lost 4; bases outside the gene matches: 6. From germline, CDR1 is SQVTM and CDR2 ANQGSEA. CDR3 size: 13 residues. This chain's CDR3 is CSVGIRGIYGYTF. CDR3 nucleotides: TGCAGCGTTGGTATCAGGGGGATCTATGGCTACACCTTC.

This chain uses TRBV6-5 with TRBJ1-5, with D possibly being TRBD1 (6 bases). CDR1 is MNHEY, CDR2 SVGAGI, per germline. Trimming pared 4 bases from V and 5 bases from J, leaving 21 bases between. The CDR3 contains 17 residues. The CDR3 region has the DNA TGTGCCAGCAGTTCGCAGAATACCGGGGGGCCCGATCAGCCCCAGCATTTT. Amino acid sequence: CASSSQNTGGPDQPQHF.